Given below is one TCR beta chain in context. The data were taken from a study of shared clonotypes between healthy human individuals. The data were produced by immunoSEQ multiplex PCR, yet TCRdb's version contains in-frame clones alone and is incomplete. In the table there are about 1.9 million clones, around 93% of which are singletons. The germline V gene has CDR1 MNHEY and CDR2 SMNVEV (reference sequence). V was shortened by 8 bases and J by 0 bases, with 16 bases between the two germline ends. The CDR3 sequence is 15 residues long. Naive CD8 cells were CD45RO-negative, positively selected for CCR7, excluding terminally differentiated effector memory CD45RA+ cells.

The chain carries TRBV27 and TRBJ1-1, with D tentatively TRBD1 (5 bases). The sequenced material came from naive CD8+ T cells from PBMCs. The source of this sequence is a man aged 18 to 29 in good health. Some clones in this sample may be carry-over from other donors' samples. CDR3 loop: CASRTRQPMNTEAFF. The CDR3 nucleotides read TGTGCCAGCCGAACGAGACAGCCTATGAACACTGAAGCTTTCTTT.